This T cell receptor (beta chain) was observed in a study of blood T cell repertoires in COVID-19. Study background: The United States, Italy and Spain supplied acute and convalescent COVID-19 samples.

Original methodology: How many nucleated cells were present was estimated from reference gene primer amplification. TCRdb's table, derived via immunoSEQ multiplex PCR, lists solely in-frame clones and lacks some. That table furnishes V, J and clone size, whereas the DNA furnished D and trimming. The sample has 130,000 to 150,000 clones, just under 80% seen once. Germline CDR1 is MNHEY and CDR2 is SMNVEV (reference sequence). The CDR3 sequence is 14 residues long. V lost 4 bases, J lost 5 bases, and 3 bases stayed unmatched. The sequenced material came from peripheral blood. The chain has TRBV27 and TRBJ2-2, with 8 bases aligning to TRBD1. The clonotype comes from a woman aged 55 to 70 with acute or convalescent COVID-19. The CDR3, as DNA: TGTGCCAGCAGTTGGACAGGGACAACCGGGGAGCTGTTTTTT. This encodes CASSWTGTTGELFF.